A single T cell receptor beta chain is shown here with its context. The CDR3 sequence is 14 residues long. Trimming took off 0 bases at V and 4 bases at J, with 9 bases between the two ends. CDR1 and CDR2 (germline): MNHEY, SVGAGI. Measured with immunoSEQ multiplex PCR; TCRdb has only the in-frame clones, and not every one. The sample shows 180,000 or so clones, approximately 84% of them seen only once. The data were taken from a study of blood T cell repertoires in COVID-19. Those enrolled, adults aged roughly 18 to 95 years, came from about two dozen US areas. The sample consisted of PBMCs or T cells enriched from blood (not recorded which). The sequence derives from a human donor with acute COVID-19. The donor label of this sample is uncertain. This rearrangement joins TRBV6-5 to TRBJ1-2; maybe TRBD1 (5 bases). CDR3 residues: CASSYSRTLYGYTF. CDR3 nucleotides: TGTGCCAGCAGTTACTCGAGGACACTCTATGGCTACACCTTC.